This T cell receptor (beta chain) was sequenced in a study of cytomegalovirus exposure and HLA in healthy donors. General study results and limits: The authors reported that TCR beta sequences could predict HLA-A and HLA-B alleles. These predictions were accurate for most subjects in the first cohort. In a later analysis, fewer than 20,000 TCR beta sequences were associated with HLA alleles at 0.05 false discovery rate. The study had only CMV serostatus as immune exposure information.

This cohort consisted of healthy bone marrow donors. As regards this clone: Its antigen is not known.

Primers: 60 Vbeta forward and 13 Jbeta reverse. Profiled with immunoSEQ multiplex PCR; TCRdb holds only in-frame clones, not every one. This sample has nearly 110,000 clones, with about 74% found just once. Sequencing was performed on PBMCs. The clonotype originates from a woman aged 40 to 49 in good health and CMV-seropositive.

The CDR3 here is CASNEADNSPLHF. The CDR3 DNA is TGTGCCAGTAATGAGGCAGATAATTCACCCCTCCACTTT. The V and J genes are TRBV19 and TRBJ1-6, with unresolved D. Germline lookup yields CDR1 LNHDA and CDR2 SQIVND (reference sequence). Trimming removed 7 bases from V and 5 bases from J, with 9 bases in between. The CDR3 sequence is 13 residues long.